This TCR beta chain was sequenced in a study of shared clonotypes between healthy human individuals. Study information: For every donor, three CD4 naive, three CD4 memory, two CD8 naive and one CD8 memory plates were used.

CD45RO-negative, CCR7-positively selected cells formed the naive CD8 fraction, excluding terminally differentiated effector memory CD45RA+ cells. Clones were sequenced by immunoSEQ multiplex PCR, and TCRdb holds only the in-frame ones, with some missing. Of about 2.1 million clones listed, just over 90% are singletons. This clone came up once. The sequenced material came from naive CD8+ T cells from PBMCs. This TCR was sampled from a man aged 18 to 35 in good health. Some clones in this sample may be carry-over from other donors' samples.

The CDR3 bases are TGTGCCAGTAGTGCCCGACAGCACTCGGGTGAAAAACTGTTTTTT. This gives the protein CASSARQHSGEKLFF. This chain uses TRBV19 with TRBJ1-4; possible D gene TRBD1, 5 bases. The CDR3 runs 15 residues. Trimming stripped 5 bases from V and 7 bases from J, with 17 bases between. CDR1 LNHDA and CDR2 SQIVND come from the germline V gene (reference sequence).